Listed below are T cell receptor beta chains from one sample, sequenced in a study of control samples from healthy donors and cancer patients. The table came from immunoSEQ multiplex PCR; TCRdb's copy has only in-frame clones and leaves some out. Of about 190,000 clones listed, over 80% are singletons. Material: blood. These receptors all come from a man aged 18 to 30 in good health. Each CDR3 is given with its conserved first and last residue. Fields, in order: CDR3 protein, CDR3 DNA, J gene, V gene, D gene, clone size. D genes are given only for firm matches. Rows may omit the clone size; those that give it use once, few, many or a size class.

CDR3 protein: CASSPRTADYGYTF
CDR3 DNA: TGTGCCAGCAGTCCGCGCACGGCGGACTATGGCTACACCTTC
J gene: TRBJ1-2
V gene: TRBV6-5
D gene: NA
clone size: once

CDR3 protein: CASSLRGRGETQYF
CDR3 DNA: TGTGCCAGCAGTTTAAGGGGGCGTGGAGAGACCCAGTACTTC
J gene: TRBJ2-5
V gene: TRBV28
D gene: TRBD1
clone size: NA

CDR3 protein: CASSLGGGKPQHF
CDR3 DNA: TGTGCCAGCAGCTTAGGAGGGGGGAAGCCCCAGCATTTT
J gene: TRBJ1-5
V gene: TRBV7-2
D gene: NA
clone size: NA

CDR3 protein: CASSLTGGGAPEAFF
CDR3 DNA: TGTGCCAGCAGCTTGACTGGCGGGGGCGCGCCCGAAGCTTTCTTT
J gene: TRBJ1-1
V gene: TRBV7-3
D gene: NA
clone size: NA

CDR3 protein: CASSNSGTVHGEQYF
CDR3 DNA: TGTGCCAGCAGTAACTCGGGGACTGTCCATGGGGAGCAGTACTTC
J gene: TRBJ2-7
V gene: TRBV28
D gene: NA
clone size: NA

CDR3 protein: CASSPGSYTEAFF
CDR3 DNA: TGTGCCAGCAGCCCCGGGTCCTACACTGAAGCTTTCTTT
J gene: TRBJ1-1
V gene: TRBV28
D gene: NA
clone size: NA

CDR3 protein: CASSWTSGGAFTDTQYF
CDR3 DNA: TGTGCCAGCAGCTGGACTAGCGGGGGGGCATTCACAGATACGCAGTATTTT
J gene: TRBJ2-3
V gene: TRBV3-1/TRBV3-2
D gene: TRBD2
clone size: NA

CDR3 protein: CASSSVTDTQYF
CDR3 DNA: TGTGCCAGCAGCTCAGTTACAGATACGCAGTATTTT
J gene: TRBJ2-3
V gene: TRBV7-8
D gene: NA
clone size: NA

CDR3 protein: CASSIRQGAPNEQFF
CDR3 DNA: TGCGCCAGCAGCATAAGACAGGGGGCGCCGAATGAGCAGTTCTTC
J gene: TRBJ2-1
V gene: TRBV5-1
D gene: TRBD1
clone size: NA

CDR3 protein: CASSVETSGGPGQETQYF
CDR3 DNA: TGTGCCAGCAGCGTGGAGACTAGCGGGGGTCCGGGGCAGGAGACCCAGTACTTC
J gene: TRBJ2-5
V gene: TRBV9
D gene: TRBD2
clone size: NA

CDR3 protein: CAISYHTGQATKDTGELFF
CDR3 DNA: TGTGCCATCAGCTACCATACGGGACAGGCTACGAAGGACACCGGGGAGCTGTTTTTT
J gene: TRBJ2-2
V gene: TRBV10-3
D gene: TRBD1
clone size: once

CDR3 protein: CASSGGGGSYEQYF
CDR3 DNA: TGCGCCAGCAGCGGTGGGGGGGGCTCCTACGAGCAGTACTTC
J gene: TRBJ2-7
V gene: TRBV5-1
D gene: TRBD2
clone size: NA

CDR3 protein: CASSVRSSGNYGYTF
CDR3 DNA: TGTGCCAGCAGCGTAAGGTCTTCGGGGAACTATGGCTACACCTTC
J gene: TRBJ1-2
V gene: TRBV9
D gene: NA
clone size: NA

CDR3 protein: CASSLARVGANVPTF
CDR3 DNA: TGTGCCAGCAGCTTGGCCAGGGTGGGGGCCAACGTCCCGACTTTC
J gene: TRBJ2-6
V gene: TRBV5-5
D gene: NA
clone size: NA

CDR3 protein: CASSPRTPPTGEQYF
CDR3 DNA: TGTGCCAGCTCACCCAGGACTCCACCTACGGGGGAGCAGTACTTC
J gene: TRBJ2-7
V gene: TRBV18
D gene: NA
clone size: NA

CDR3 protein: CATSRNRPRPEVTEAFF
CDR3 DNA: TGTGCCACCAGCAGGAACAGGCCAAGACCCGAAGTGACTGAAGCTTTCTTT
J gene: TRBJ1-1
V gene: TRBV15
D gene: NA
clone size: NA

CDR3 protein: CASSDSTGQTEKLFF
CDR3 DNA: TGTGCCAGCAGTGATTCGACAGGGCAAACTGAAAAACTGTTTTTT
J gene: TRBJ1-4
V gene: TRBV25-1
D gene: TRBD1
clone size: NA

CDR3 protein: CASSIRIGYDTEAFF
CDR3 DNA: TGTGCCAGTAGTATAAGAATCGGGTATGACACTGAAGCTTTCTTT
J gene: TRBJ1-1
V gene: TRBV19
D gene: NA
clone size: NA

CDR3 protein: CACGSPRYGYTF
CDR3 DNA: TGTGCCTGCGGCAGTCCGAGATATGGCTACACCTTC
J gene: TRBJ1-2
V gene: TRBV19
D gene: NA
clone size: NA

CDR3 protein: CASSNRGPGGYTF
CDR3 DNA: TGTGCCAGCAGTAACAGGGGGCCGGGCGGCTACACCTTC
J gene: TRBJ1-2
V gene: TRBV28
D gene: TRBD1
clone size: NA

CDR3 protein: CASSPYEGGNEKLFF
CDR3 DNA: TGTGCCAGCTCACCTTATGAGGGTGGAAATGAAAAACTGTTTTTT
J gene: TRBJ1-4
V gene: TRBV18
D gene: NA
clone size: once

CDR3 protein: CASSHRGLGEKLFF
CDR3 DNA: TGTGCCAGCAGCCACAGGGGTTTGGGTGAAAAACTGTTTTTT
J gene: TRBJ1-4
V gene: TRBV3-1/TRBV3-2
D gene: NA
clone size: NA

CDR3 protein: CASSPGGGQRWIQPLHF
CDR3 DNA: TGTGCCAGCAGCCCAGGGGGGGGACAGCGCTGGATTCAACCCCTCCACTTT
J gene: TRBJ1-6
V gene: TRBV3-1/TRBV3-2
D gene: TRBD1
clone size: NA

CDR3 protein: CASSYVYEQYF
CDR3 DNA: TGTGCCAGCAGTTATGTCTACGAGCAGTACTTC
J gene: TRBJ2-7
V gene: TRBV6-2/TRBV6-3
D gene: NA
clone size: once

CDR3 protein: CASSITGASYGYTF
CDR3 DNA: TGTGCCAGCAGCATCACAGGGGCCTCTTATGGCTACACCTTC
J gene: TRBJ1-2
V gene: TRBV28
D gene: TRBD1
clone size: NA

CDR3 protein: CATSDGGNYGYTF
CDR3 DNA: TGTGCCACCAGTGATGGAGGAAACTATGGCTACACCTTC
J gene: TRBJ1-2
V gene: TRBV24-1
D gene: NA
clone size: NA

CDR3 protein: CASSLISAGDRGYTF
CDR3 DNA: TGTGCCAGCAGCCTAATCTCGGCAGGGGACAGAGGCTACACCTTC
J gene: TRBJ1-2
V gene: TRBV3-1/TRBV3-2
D gene: TRBD1
clone size: NA

CDR3 protein: CASSPIAGGTYEQYF
CDR3 DNA: TGCGCCAGCAGCCCCATAGCGGGGGGGACCTACGAGCAGTACTTC
J gene: TRBJ2-7
V gene: TRBV5-1
D gene: TRBD2
clone size: NA

CDR3 protein: CATAWGGSNQPQHF
CDR3 DNA: TGTGCCACCGCCTGGGGCGGTAGCAATCAGCCCCAGCATTTT
J gene: TRBJ1-5
V gene: TRBV24-1
D gene: NA
clone size: NA

CDR3 protein: CASSRGPPNTGELFF
CDR3 DNA: TGTGCCAGCTCACGAGGACCCCCGAACACCGGGGAGCTGTTTTTT
J gene: TRBJ2-2
V gene: TRBV18
D gene: NA
clone size: NA

CDR3 protein: CASSWGGAGAYEQYF
CDR3 DNA: TGTGCCAGCAGTTGGGGGGGAGCGGGAGCCTACGAGCAGTACTTC
J gene: TRBJ2-7
V gene: TRBV6-2/TRBV6-3
D gene: TRBD2
clone size: NA

CDR3 protein: CASSYGTGEPQHF
CDR3 DNA: TGTGCCAGCAGTTATGGGACAGGGGAGCCCCAGCATTTT
J gene: TRBJ1-5
V gene: TRBV6-5
D gene: TRBD1
clone size: NA

CDR3 protein: CASRWDREAEAFF
CDR3 DNA: TGTGCCAGCAGATGGGACAGGGAGGCTGAAGCTTTCTTT
J gene: TRBJ1-1
V gene: TRBV6-5
D gene: TRBD1
clone size: NA

CDR3 protein: CASSEADKETQYF
CDR3 DNA: TGTGCCAGCAGTGAGGCGGACAAAGAGACCCAGTACTTC
J gene: TRBJ2-5
V gene: TRBV6-1
D gene: NA
clone size: NA

CDR3 protein: CASSVAMGLAGASNEQFF
CDR3 DNA: TGTGCCAGCAGCGTAGCTATGGGACTAGCGGGGGCCTCAAATGAGCAGTTCTTC
J gene: TRBJ2-1
V gene: TRBV9
D gene: TRBD2
clone size: NA

CDR3 protein: CASMKTGAYEQYF
CDR3 DNA: TGTGCCAGCATGAAGACAGGGGCCTACGAGCAGTACTTC
J gene: TRBJ2-7
V gene: TRBV6-5
D gene: TRBD1
clone size: once

CDR3 protein: CASSQDYQVSTEAFF
CDR3 DNA: TGTGCCAGCAGCCAAGATTATCAGGTTTCCACTGAAGCTTTCTTT
J gene: TRBJ1-1
V gene: TRBV4-2
D gene: NA
clone size: NA

CDR3 protein: CASSERPSGNQPQHF
CDR3 DNA: TGTGCCAGCAGTGAACGGCCCTCTGGCAATCAGCCCCAGCATTTT
J gene: TRBJ1-5
V gene: TRBV6-1
D gene: NA
clone size: NA

CDR3 protein: CASNAGQYYEQYF
CDR3 DNA: TGTGCCAGCAACGCGGGACAGTATTACGAGCAGTACTTC
J gene: TRBJ2-7
V gene: TRBV12-3/TRBV12-4
D gene: NA
clone size: NA

CDR3 protein: CASSREVGDSYEQYF
CDR3 DNA: TGTGCCAGCAGCCGGGAAGTGGGAGACAGCTACGAGCAGTACTTC
J gene: TRBJ2-7
V gene: TRBV11-2
D gene: NA
clone size: NA